A single sample is the source of the 28 T cell receptor beta chains below, sequenced in a study of blood T cell repertoires in COVID-19. Generated by immunoSEQ multiplex PCR, the TCRdb table keeps only in-frame clones and is missing some. This table has some 130,000 clones, 80% to 90% appearing once. The material sequenced was peripheral blood. Receptor source: a man aged 60 to 69 with COVID-19, enrolled during active disease.

This clone was recorded only once. The gene calls are TRBV9 and TRBJ1-4; D unresolved. The CDR3 contains 17 residues. Looked up from germline, CDR1 is SGDLS and CDR2 is YYNGEE. V was cut by 4 bases and J by 8 bases, with 24 bases left in between. The CDR3 sequence is CASSSRPNIHPGEKLFF. The CDR3 DNA follows: TGTGCCAGCAGCTCGCGCCCTAACATTCACCCGGGAGAAAAACTGTTTTTT. Filled out from reference TRBV9 and TRBJ1-4, the complete variable domain reads DSGVTQTPKHLITATGQRVTLRCSPRSGDLSVYWYQQSLDQGLQFLIQYYNGEERAKGNILERFSAQQFPDLHSELNLSSLELGDSALYFCASSSRPNIHPGEKLFFGSGTQLSVL.

This clone was seen a single time. The V call is TRBV2, the J call TRBJ2-1; 9 bases line up with TRBD1. Germline CDR1 reads SNHLY; CDR2 reads FYNNEI. CDR3 length: 15 residues. With 5 bases clipped from V and 7 bases from J, the junction kept 9 bases outside the gene matches. The CDR3 region has the DNA TGTGCCAGCAGTTTAGGGACAGGGATTTTTAATGAGCAGTTCTTC. The encoded protein is CASSLGTGIFNEQFF.

The chain links TRBV7-2 to TRBJ1-1; a weak D match, TRBD1 (6 bases). This CDR3 has 15 amino acids. V was cut by 5 bases and J by 0 bases, with 13 bases left in between. In germline, CDR1 is SGHTA, CDR2 FQGNSA. This CDR3 reads CASSRRGALNTEAFF. The CDR3 DNA is TGTGCCAGCAGCCGCCGGGGGGCTCTGAACACTGAAGCTTTCTTT.

This chain links TRBV6-6 with TRBJ1-5; the D is unclear. The CDR3 contains 13 residues. Between the trimmed V and J ends, which lost 6 bases and 1 base, there was a span of 7 bases. Germline V CDR1 and CDR2: MNHNY, SVGAGI (reference sequence). The CDR3 bases are TGTGCCAGCAGACTCGAGAGCAATCAGCCCCAGCATTTT. Protein: CASRLESNQPQHF.

The count of this clone is one. DNA of the CDR3: TGTGCCAGCTCACCGACTAGCGGGGATGGTCAAGAGACCCAGTACTTC. Translating gives CASSPTSGDGQETQYF. This chain connects TRBV18 to TRBJ2-5; 11 positions match TRBD2. J lost 2 bases, V lost 3 bases, and 5 bases had no gene match. CDR1 KGHSH and CDR2 LQKENI come from the germline V gene. The CDR3 contains 16 residues.

As concerns this clone: At one end the junction does not follow the germline gene, possibly because of a read error. Here the CDR3 DNA reads TGCGCCAGCAGCCAAGATGTTGGCGGGGGGAACGCCGGGGAGCTGTTTTTT. Translation: CASSQDVGGGNAGELFF. V gene TRBV4-1 combines with J gene TRBJ2-2, with TRBD2 identical over 8 bases. The CDR3 consists of 17 residues. CDR1 is MGHRA and CDR2 is YSYEKL in the germline V gene.

The chain is built from TRBV2 and TRBJ2-2; possible D gene TRBD1, 6 bases. This CDR3 is built from 13 residues. The germline V gene has CDR1 SNHLY and CDR2 FYNNEI. Trimming took 6 bases from V and 5 from J, leaving 10 bases between them. The CDR3 coding sequence is TGTGCCAGCAGAGAACAGGGAACCGGGGAGCTGTTTTTT. Residues: CASREQGTGELFF.

The chain uses TRBV5-1 and TRBJ1-2; maybe TRBD1 (6 bases). Trimming cost V 4 bases and J 6 bases, with 19 bases left between them. From germline, CDR1 is SGHRS and CDR2 YFSETQ. The CDR3 is 15 amino acids. The CDR3 DNA reads TGCGCCAGCAGCAAACTCGTCGGGGGGGCTAATGGCTACACCTTC. Translating gives CASSKLVGGANGYTF.

The chain has TRBV12-5 and TRBJ2-1; D may be TRBD1 (6 bases). The CDR3 runs to 14 residues. Germline V gene data show CDR1 as LGHNT and CDR2 as FRNRAP. Trimming pared 1 base from V and 4 bases from J, leaving 8 bases between. CDR3: CASGLDRAYNEQFF. Written as DNA, the CDR3 is TGTGCTAGTGGTTTGGACAGGGCGTACAATGAGCAGTTCTTC. Full variable domain (outside the CDR3, taken from reference TRBV12-5 and TRBJ2-1): DARVTQTPRHKVTEMGQEVTMRCQPILGHNTVFWYRQTMMQGLELLAYFRNRAPLDDSGMPKDRFSAEMPDATLATLKIQPSEPRDSAVYFCASGLDRAYNEQFFGPGTRLTVL.

The V gene is TRBV6-5, the J gene TRBJ2-2, with 9 bases matching TRBD1. Germline CDR1 and CDR2: MNHEY and SVGAGI. The CDR3 loop spans 15 amino acids. The V and J ends lost 6 bases and 6 bases, in that order; junction bases with no gene match: 8. The CDR3 sequence: CASRFWTGESGELFF. The CDR3 DNA reads as TGTGCCAGCAGGTTCTGGACAGGGGAGTCCGGGGAGCTGTTTTTT.

A note on this clone: The same CDR3 also results from other DNA sequences found in this sample. The chain recombines TRBV7-2 with TRBJ2-7; D is possibly TRBD1 (6 bases). Trimming shortened V by 5 bases and J by 4 bases, and 9 bases separated the two germline ends. Germline CDR1 reads SGHTA; CDR2 reads FQGNSA. This CDR3 is 12 amino acids long. The CDR3: CASSQGGYEQYF. The CDR3 DNA sequence: TGTGCCAGCAGCCAAGGGGGTTACGAGCAGTACTTC.

V usage is TRBV4-3 and J usage is TRBJ2-7, with 7 bases identical to TRBD2. Per the germline V gene, CDR1 is LGHNA and CDR2 is YSLEER. The CDR3 extends over 15 amino acids. V gave up 3 bases and J gave up 1 base; unmatched junction bases: 6. The CDR3 bases are TGCGCCAGCAGCCAGAGCGGGGCGCCTTCCTACGAGCAGTACTTC. This gives the protein CASSQSGAPSYEQYF.

The rearrangement links TRBV6-1 to TRBJ2-2, with a tentative D call TRBD1 (6 bases). CDR3 length: 15 residues. V was shortened by 2 bases and J by 8 bases, with 15 bases between the two germline ends. CDR1 MNHNS and CDR2 SASEGT come from the germline V gene. The CDR3 sequence: CASSENRVVAGELFF. In nucleotides, the CDR3 is TGTGCCAGCAGTGAAAACAGGGTGGTGGCGGGGGAGCTGTTTTTT.

The table lists this clone with a few counts. This CDR3 is also generated by other DNA sequences in the sample. This chain joins TRBV5-1 and TRBJ2-3, with a possible D match to TRBD2 (5 bases). V lost 4 bases to trimming and J lost 2 bases, with 8 bases between them. Germline assignment: CDR1 SGHRS and CDR2 YFSETQ. The CDR3 has 13 residues. The CDR3 protein is CASSPGVTDTQYF. CDR3 bases: TGCGCCAGCAGCCCCGGGGTCACAGATACGCAGTATTTT.

This clone was seen once. The rearrangement uses TRBV9 and TRBJ2-3; TRBD2 matches 7 bases. V shed 0 bases and J 1 base; nucleotides not matched to a gene: 2. The germline gives CDR1 SGDLS, CDR2 YYNGEE. The CDR3 is 15 amino acids. CDR3 in DNA: TGTGCCAGCAGCGTAGAAAGCGGGGGCACAGATACGCAGTATTTT. Encoded protein: CASSVESGGTDTQYF.

This chain connects TRBV5-1 to TRBJ2-3, with 7 bases aligning to TRBD2. Unmatched junction bases numbered 3, after V lost 4 bases and J lost 1 base. The CDR3 contains 14 residues. Germline values: CDR1 SGHRS, CDR2 YFSETQ. Here the CDR3 DNA reads TGCGCCAGCAGCCGGGCGGGGGGCACAGATACGCAGTATTTT. As protein: CASSRAGGTDTQYF.

The gene calls are TRBV18 and TRBJ1-2, with TRBD1 identical over 7 bases. The CDR3 has 15 residues. Germline V gene data show CDR1 as KGHSH and CDR2 as LQKENI. The V gene end was trimmed by 0 bases and the J gene end by 6 bases; junction bases not matched to a gene: 7. The CDR3 nucleotides read TGTGCCAGCTCACCACCGCGAAAGGGGGCGAATGGCTACACCTTC. Translating gives CASSPPRKGANGYTF.

The CDR3 protein is CAISEQGVEQYF. DNA for the CDR3: TGTGCCATCAGTGAGCAGGGCGTCGAGCAGTACTTC. The chain links TRBV10-3 to TRBJ2-7, with D tentatively TRBD1 (5 bases). The CDR3 has 12 residues. Trimming pared 2 bases from V and 6 bases from J, leaving 8 bases between. Germline V lookup: CDR1 ENHRY, CDR2 SYGVKD.

As DNA, the CDR3 is TGTGCTAGTGGTTTGGGCAGGGTATCCGGAAACACCATATATTTT. Protein sequence: CASGLGRVSGNTIYF. The rearrangement joins TRBV12-5 to TRBJ1-3; perhaps TRBD1 as D (5 bases). V was cut by 1 base and J by 4 bases, with 11 bases left in between. This CDR3 has 15 amino acids. Germline V gene lookup returns CDR1 LGHNT and CDR2 FRNRAP.

The rearrangement uses TRBV11-2 and TRBJ1-3, with TRBD1 identical over 8 bases. Per the germline V gene, CDR1 is SGHAT and CDR2 is FQNNGV. The CDR3 consists of 15 residues. With V trimmed by 3 bases and J by 0 bases, 1 base remained unmatched. CDR3 amino acids: CASSLGQVSGNTIYF. The CDR3 region has the DNA TGTGCCAGCAGCTTGGGACAGGTCTCTGGAAACACCATATATTTT.

The rearrangement joins TRBV30 to TRBJ2-5; 10 bases line up with TRBD1. The CDR3 runs to 15 residues. Looked up from germline, CDR1 is GTSNPN and CDR2 is SVGIG (reference sequence). V was pared by 3 bases and J by 9 bases, with 13 bases of the junction left unmatched. The CDR3 spells CAWRRRDRGTGAQYF. In DNA, the CDR3 is TGTGCCTGGAGGAGACGGGACAGGGGCACAGGGGCCCAGTACTTC.

The V call is TRBV7-9, the J call TRBJ1-1; no definite D call. CDR3 size: 15 residues. Germline CDR1 reads SEHNR; CDR2 reads FQNEAQ (reference sequence). V lost 1 base and J 4 bases, leaving 13 bases between the germline ends. The CDR3 is CASSLGTSGGTEAFF. CDR3 sequence (DNA): TGTGCCAGCAGCTTAGGGACCTCGGGAGGCACTGAAGCTTTCTTT.

J is TRBJ2-7 and V is TRBV9; unclear D gene. V was trimmed by 0 bases and J by 3 bases, leaving 16 bases between them. Germline loops: CDR1 SGDLS, CDR2 YYNGEE. The CDR3 sequence is 16 residues long. The CDR3 bases are TGTGCCAGCAGCGTAGGAACGAGCGCAAATTACTACGAGCAGTACTTC. Translation: CASSVGTSANYYEQYF.

The chain carries TRBV6-5 and TRBJ1-4; 7 bases map to TRBD1. CDR3 length equals 14 residues. V shed 6 bases, J shed 10 bases, and the junction held 11 bases outside the gene matches. Germline V gene sequence: CDR1 MNHEY, CDR2 SVGAGI. This CDR3 is CASSIDRESAKLFF. CDR3 in DNA: TGTGCCAGCAGCATTGACAGGGAGAGTGCAAAACTGTTTTTT.

This clone was picked up a small number of times. The chain couples TRBV6-5 to TRBJ1-2; the D is unclear. Between the trimmed V and J ends, which lost 5 bases and 6 bases, there was a span of 13 bases. Germline V gene data show CDR1 as MNHEY and CDR2 as SVGAGI. CDR3 length: 13 amino acids. The CDR3 region has the DNA TGTGCCAGCAGTACCCAGGTGGTAGATGGCTACACCTTC. Amino acids: CASSTQVVDGYTF.

This chain joins TRBV6-5 and TRBJ1-4; 7 bases line up with TRBD1. The CDR3 length is 14 residues. The germline V gene has CDR1 MNHEY and CDR2 SVGAGI. V lost 6 bases, J lost 4 bases, and 5 bases stayed unmatched. CDR3 bases: TGTGCCAGCAGCCCCGGGACAGTTAATGAAAAACTGTTTTTT. Amino acid sequence: CASSPGTVNEKLFF.

The chain links TRBV7-9 to TRBJ1-1, with D possibly TRBD1 on 5 matching bases. Per germline, CDR1 SEHNR and CDR2 FQNEAQ (reference sequence). The CDR3 spans 13 residues. V dropped 7 bases and J dropped 4 bases, with 13 bases sitting between them. CDR3 loop: CASTRSGGTEAFF. CDR3 nucleotides: TGTGCCAGCACCCGAAGCGGGGGCACTGAAGCTTTCTTT.

This clone was found once. The genes are TRBV19 and TRBJ2-1; a weak D match, TRBD2 (5 bases). The V end was cut by 7 bases, the J end by 8 bases, with 12 bases between. Germline values: CDR1 LNHDA, CDR2 SQIVND (reference sequence). This CDR3 contains 12 residues. CDR3 protein: CASTRTGDEQFF. Here the CDR3 DNA reads TGTGCCAGTACCAGGACTGGGGATGAGCAGTTCTTC. Filled out from reference TRBV19 and TRBJ2-1, the complete variable domain reads DGGITQSPKYLFRKEGQNVTLSCEQNLNHDAMYWYRQDPGQGLRLIYYSQIVNDFQKGDIAEGYSVSREKKESFPLTVTSAQKNPTAFYLCASTRTGDEQFFGPGTRLTVL.